The entry below describes one T cell receptor beta chain. This entry is derived from a study of OX40 agonist ivuxolimab in advanced cancers. As for the study in general: The patients received agonistic anti-OX40 (CD134) antibody ivuxolimab.

Trimming at V came to 4 bases and at J to 3 bases, leaving 2 bases not matched to a gene. Per the germline V gene, CDR1 is SQVTM and CDR2 is ANQGSEA. CDR3 size: 12 residues. Enrollment shut out patients with autoimmune disease history or systemic immunosuppression. Data came from immunoSEQ multiplex PCR; TCRdb stores just in-frame clones and leaves some out. This sample has 53,000 or so clones, with about 90% found just once. The specimen comprised CD4+ or CD8+ T cells sorted from blood, sampled in a trial of the OX40 agonist ivuxolimab. The chain carries TRBV29-1 and TRBJ2-7; TRBD1 agrees at 8 bases. This TCR was sampled from an adult with an advanced solid tumor such as melanoma, head and neck, liver or kidney cancer. CDR3 residues: CSVGQGFYEQYF. The CDR3 DNA reads as TGCAGCGTTGGACAGGGGTTCTACGAGCAGTACTTC.